Below are 12 T cell receptor beta chains sequenced from a single sample in a study of vaccination effects on CD4 cells after COVID-19. For these TCRs, the target antigens are not known. Under the ViraFEST assay, PBMC were stimulated with viral peptide pools so that antigen-specific CD4+ T cells expanded. Sequencing was performed afterwards. Following 10 days of culture, CD4+ T cells were isolated. The individual was infected with SARS-CoV-2 between March and December 2020, as confirmed by PCR. Libraries were prepared by immunoSEQ multiplex PCR; TCRdb keeps only in-frame clonotypes and omits some of them. The sample contains tens of thousands of clones, approximately 73% of which appear only once. Sequences were derived from CD4+ T cells from PBMCs cultured with a peptide pool, sampled before COVID-19 vaccination. The receptors derive from a human donor who had a prior SARS-CoV-2 infection.

The table lists this clone with a few counts. This chain joins TRBV5-6 and TRBJ2-3; tentative D call: TRBD2 (5 bases). The CDR3 contains 16 residues. Germline V gene sequence: CDR1 SGHDT, CDR2 YYEEEE. Trimming took 0 bases from V and 4 from J, leaving 15 bases between them. CDR3 sequence: CASSLDPKRRADTQYF. CDR3 sequence (DNA): TGTGCCAGCAGCTTGGATCCGAAACGGCGGGCAGATACGCAGTATTTT.

V gene TRBV7-2 combines with J gene TRBJ1-2; D unclear. The CDR3 covers 15 residues. Germline lookup yields CDR1 SGHTA and CDR2 FQGNSA. V dropped 2 bases and J dropped 2 bases, with 12 bases sitting between them. CDR3 nucleotide sequence: TGTGCCAGCAGCTTACTATCTCTGACGAACTATGGCTACACCTTC. It specifies CASSLLSLTNYGYTF.

This clone was recorded only once. The chain couples TRBV3-1 (or the pseudogene TRBV3-2) to TRBJ2-7; D may be TRBD1 (6 bases). V was cut by 4 bases and J by 2 bases, with 9 bases left in between. The CDR3 loop spans 13 amino acids. Germline V gene sequence: CDR1 LGHDT, CDR2 YNNKEL (reference sequence). The CDR3 nucleotides read TGTGCCAGCAGCCCTACAGGGACCTACGAGCAGTACTTC. Translation gives CASSPTGTYEQYF.

The gene calls are TRBV3-1 (or the pseudogene TRBV3-2) and TRBJ2-7; D is undetermined. V was clipped by 2 bases and J by 5 bases, with 13 bases between them. Germline lookup yields CDR1 LGHDT and CDR2 YNNKEL (reference sequence). The CDR3 contains 14 residues. For the CDR3, the DNA is TGTGCCAGCAGCCAAAGGTCTCCAGTCCACGAGCAGTACTTC. It specifies CASSQRSPVHEQYF.

The chain has TRBV9 and TRBJ2-1, with 12 bases aligning to TRBD2. V lost 3 bases to trimming and J lost 2 bases; unmatched junction nucleotides: 9. Germline V gene sequence: CDR1 SGDLS, CDR2 YYNGEE. The CDR3 is made up of 18 amino acids. The CDR3 protein is CASSAGLAGPATYNEQFF. The DNA of the CDR3 is TGTGCCAGCAGCGCGGGACTAGCGGGCCCCGCAACCTACAATGAGCAGTTCTTC. Looking up the rest from reference TRBV9 and TRBJ2-1 gives the full variable domain: DSGVTQTPKHLITATGQRVTLRCSPRSGDLSVYWYQQSLDQGLQFLIQYYNGEERAKGNILERFSAQQFPDLHSELNLSSLELGDSALYFCASSAGLAGPATYNEQFFGPGTRLTVL.

In this sample, this clone turned up a few times. This CDR3 reads CASTGHSTNEKLFF. The DNA for the CDR3 is TGTGCCAGCACGGGACATTCAACTAATGAAAAACTGTTTTTT. The gene calls are TRBV27 and TRBJ1-4, with TRBD1 as a possible D gene (6 bases). V lost 7 bases and J 0 bases, leaving 9 bases between the germline ends. There are 14 residues in the CDR3. Germline-derived CDR1 and CDR2 are MNHEY and SMNVEV (reference sequence).

The chain uses TRBV25-1 and TRBJ1-4; D remains ambiguous. Germline V gene sequence: CDR1 MGHDK, CDR2 SYGVNS. Trimming removed 3 bases from V and 7 bases from J, with 12 bases in between. The CDR3 spans 14 residues. CDR3 DNA: TGTGCCAGCAGTGACCCCGGCAGCGCTGAAAAACTGTTTTTT. The encoded protein is CASSDPGSAEKLFF.

The genes are TRBV6-2 or TRBV6-3 and TRBJ1-1; 9 nucleotides align to TRBD1. The V and J ends lost 4 bases and 3 bases, in that order; junction bases with no gene match: 3. The CDR3 has 14 residues. Germline lookup yields CDR1 MNHEY and CDR2 SVGEGT. CDR3 nucleotide sequence: TGTGCCAGCAGTTCGGGACAGGGCTACACTGAAGCTTTCTTT. It codes for CASSSGQGYTEAFF.

This rearrangement joins TRBV1 to TRBJ2-1; TRBD1 is the table's D call, not checked against the DNA. TRBV1 is given as a pseudogene. This CDR3 contains 17 residues. This CDR3 reads CTSRSGQGPCVGNEQFF. The CDR3, as DNA: TGCACCAGCAGATCCGGACAGGGCCCGTGTGTTGGAAATGAGCAGTTCTTC.

The rearrangement links TRBV5-1 to TRBJ2-5, with no clear D. The CDR3 runs 15 residues. Germline V lookup: CDR1 SGHRS, CDR2 YFSETQ. V lost 3 bases and J 5 bases, leaving 17 bases between the germline ends. CDR3 in amino acids: CASSSRWSSRETQYF. The CDR3 DNA reads TGCGCCAGCAGCTCTAGATGGTCCTCGAGGGAGACCCAGTACTTC.

This clone was seen more than once but under ten times. The CDR3 DNA reads as TGCGCCAGCAGCCAAATCTCCTACAGGGGTCCTAGAAAACTGTTTTTT. Its protein is CASSQISYRGPRKLFF. The V and J genes are TRBV4-3 and TRBJ1-4; 7 nucleotides match TRBD1. Trimming took 2 bases from V and 10 from J; bases not matched to a gene: 13. This CDR3 is built from 16 residues. Germline V lookup: CDR1 LGHNA, CDR2 YSLEER.

This clone was found once. The V call is TRBV6-6, the J call TRBJ1-6, with D perhaps TRBD1 (5 bases). Per the germline V gene, CDR1 is MNHNY and CDR2 is SVGAGI (reference sequence). V was shortened by 5 bases and J by 6 bases, with 23 bases between the two germline ends. The CDR3 extends over 18 amino acids. The CDR3 DNA is TGTGCCAGCAGTCGGGGCAGGATAGAAGGCCTTACTAATTCACCCCTCCACTTT. Translated: CASSRGRIEGLTNSPLHF.